One T cell receptor beta chain is described in this entry. This specimen includes other DNA sequences encoding the same CDR3. V dropped 0 bases and J dropped 7; count of bases not matched to a gene: 3. The CDR3 totals 15 residues. Germline-derived CDR1 and CDR2 are SGHRS and YFSETQ. This entry is derived from a study of blood T cell repertoires in COVID-19. Study-level information: The United States, Italy and Spain provided the acute and convalescent COVID-19 samples. Sources were T cells, B-cell-depleted T cells, or PBMCs; the material itself was cDNA or gDNA.

The method was immunoSEQ multiplex PCR; TCRdb's version includes in-frame clones alone and lacks a portion of them. Of approximately 490,000 clones listed, about nine tenths are singletons. The sequencing sample was made of PBMCs or T cells enriched from blood (not recorded which). This TCR was recovered from a woman aged 60 to 75 who had recovered from COVID-19. This chain links TRBV5-1 with TRBJ1-6; 8 bases align to TRBD1. In DNA, the CDR3 is TGCGCCAGCAGCTTGGGGACAGGGAACAATTCACCCCTCCACTTT. Its protein is CASSLGTGNNSPLHF. The full variable domain, completed using reference TRBV5-1 and TRBJ1-6, is KAGVTQTPRYLIKTRGQQVTLSCSPISGHRSVSWYQQTPGQGLQFLFEYFSETQRNKGNFPGRFSGRQFSNSRSEMNVSTLELGDSALYLCASSLGTGNNSPLHFGNGTRLTVT.